Shown below are 18 T cell receptor beta chains from a single sample sequenced in a study of cytomegalovirus exposure and HLA in healthy donors. PCR amplification relied on 60 Vbeta primers (plus 13 Jbeta primers). Method: immunoSEQ multiplex PCR; TCRdb's copy keeps in-frame clones and lacks some. The sample carries nearly 110,000 clones, less than 85% recorded once. Material: PBMCs. These receptors originate from a man between 60 and 75 years old in good health and CMV-seronegative.

The table lists this clone with a count of one. The J gene is TRBJ1-1, the V gene TRBV15; 7 nucleotides align to TRBD1. There are 14 residues in the CDR3. J was trimmed by 4 bases and V by 3 bases; bases with no gene match: 5. From germline, CDR1 is LNHNV and CDR2 YYDKDF (reference sequence). This CDR3 is CATSSHRGFTEAFF. CDR3 DNA sequence: TGTGCCACCAGCAGCCACAGGGGTTTCACTGAAGCTTTCTTT. The whole variable domain, filled in from reference TRBV15 and TRBJ1-1, reads DAMVIQNPRYQVTQFGKPVTLSCSQTLNHNVMYWYQQKSSQAPKLLFHYYDKDFNNEADTPDNFQSRRPNTSFCFLDIRSPGLGDTAMYLCATSSHRGFTEAFFGQGTRLTVV.

This clone was observed once. The CDR3 spells CASSLEQGYGYTF. CDR3 bases: TGTGCCAGCAGCTTAGAACAGGGCTATGGCTACACCTTC. The gene calls are TRBV7-9 and TRBJ1-2; perhaps TRBD1 as D (6 bases). The CDR3 has 13 amino acids. Trimming stripped 1 base from V and 4 bases from J, with 7 bases between. CDR1 and CDR2 from the germline V gene are SEHNR and FQNEAQ (reference sequence).

This clone was seen a handful of times. The CDR3 loop reads CASSPALSYNEQFF. In DNA form, the CDR3 reads TGTGCCAGCTCACCGGCTCTTTCCTACAATGAGCAGTTCTTC. The rearrangement links TRBV18 to TRBJ2-1, with unresolved D. Per germline, CDR1 KGHSH and CDR2 LQKENI. This CDR3 comprises 14 residues. V was cut by 3 bases and J by 1 base, with 7 bases left in between.

The rearrangement joins TRBV5-4 to TRBJ1-3; 12 bases map to TRBD1. J lost 2 bases, V lost 4 bases, and 4 bases had no gene match. The CDR3 is made up of 16 amino acids. Germline V gives CDR1 SGHNT, CDR2 YYREEE (reference sequence). The DNA for the CDR3 is TGTGCCAGCAGCCTGGGACAGGGGGCGACTGGAAACACCATATATTTT. Protein: CASSLGQGATGNTIYF. Drawing the rest from reference TRBV5-4 and TRBJ1-3, the complete variable domain is ETGVTQSPTHLIKTRGQQVTLRCSSQSGHNTVSWYQQALGQGPQFIFQYYREEENGRGNFPPRFSGLQFPNYSSELNVNALELDDSALYLCASSLGQGATGNTIYFGEGSWLTVV.

This clone came up a few times. The chain is built from TRBV7-8 and TRBJ2-1; D call uncertain. V was cut by 3 bases and J by 3 bases, with 9 bases left in between. CDR1 is SGHVS, CDR2 FQNEAQ, per germline. The CDR3 loop spans 14 amino acids. CDR3 sequence: CASSLEYYYNEQFF. The CDR3 DNA follows: TGTGCCAGCAGCTTGGAATACTACTACAATGAGCAGTTCTTC.

The chain joins TRBV7-8 to TRBJ1-3; D is possibly TRBD1 (5 bases). CDR1 is SGHVS, CDR2 FQNEAQ, per germline. This CDR3 spans 13 amino acids. V lost 5 bases, J lost 7 bases, and 12 bases lay in between. CDR3 DNA sequence: TGTGCCAGCAGCCGCCTACAGGCGAACACCATATATTTT. It translates to CASSRLQANTIYF. Filled out from reference TRBV7-8 and TRBJ1-3, the complete variable domain reads GAGVSQSPRYKVAKRGQDVALRCDPISGHVSLFWYQQALGQGPEFLTYFQNEAQLDKSGLPSDRFFAERPEGSVSTLKIQRTQQEDSAVYLCASSRLQANTIYFGEGSWLTVV.

V is TRBV5-1 and J is TRBJ2-1; 7 bases fit TRBD2. CDR3 size: 14 residues. Germline CDR1 is SGHRS and CDR2 is YFSETQ. The V segment lost 1 base and the J segment 14 bases; nucleotides outside the gene matches: 12. In nucleotides, the CDR3 is TGCGCCAGCAGCTTGACCCCTGTGGGGGGGGAGAAGTTCTTC. Translation gives CASSLTPVGGEKFF. Variable domain in full (rest from reference TRBV5-1 and TRBJ2-1): KAGVTQTPRYLIKTRGQQVTLSCSPISGHRSVSWYQQTPGQGLQFLFEYFSETQRNKGNFPGRFSGRQFSNSRSEMNVSTLELGDSALYLCASSLTPVGGEKFFGPGTRLTVL.

V gene TRBV19 combines with J gene TRBJ1-3; no definite D call. CDR1 and CDR2 from the germline V gene are LNHDA and SQIVND (reference sequence). Trimming stripped 7 bases from V and 0 bases from J, with 7 bases between. The CDR3 has 13 amino acids. The CDR3 reads CASNPSSGNTIYF. The CDR3 DNA follows: TGTGCCAGTAACCCGAGCTCTGGAAACACCATATATTTT.

The chain employs TRBV6-5 and TRBJ1-1; D remains ambiguous. Germline V gene lookup returns CDR1 MNHEY and CDR2 SVGAGI. The ends were cut back, 6 bases at V and 1 base at J, with 9 bases in the middle. The CDR3 covers 13 residues. The CDR3 sequence is CASSQTQNTEAFF. CDR3 in DNA: TGTGCCAGCAGCCAGACTCAGAACACTGAAGCTTTCTTT.

The chain joins TRBV7-9 to TRBJ2-5; the D gene is possibly TRBD2 (7 bases). CDR1 and CDR2 from the germline V gene are SEHNR and FQNEAQ (reference sequence). Deletions cut 7 bases from V and 1 base from J, with 19 bases between. CDR3 size: 16 residues. This CDR3 reads CASTSTGGRPQETQYF. The DNA for the CDR3 is TGTGCCAGCACCTCGACCGGGGGGCGCCCCCAAGAGACCCAGTACTTC.

This clone was counted once. The chain uses TRBV6-5 and TRBJ2-2, with 7 bases that match TRBD1. Germline CDR1 MNHEY, CDR2 SVGAGI. The CDR3 length is 16 residues. The V gene end was trimmed by 2 bases and the J gene end by 4 bases; junction bases not matched to a gene: 7. Here the CDR3 DNA reads TGTGCCAGCAGTTACACCCCAGCAGGGGGCACCGGGGAGCTGTTTTTT. It codes for CASSYTPAGGTGELFF.

This clone was counted a single time. The V call is TRBV6-1, the J call TRBJ2-3; possibly TRBD1 for D (6 bases). From germline, CDR1 is MNHNS and CDR2 SASEGT. V lost 3 bases to trimming and J lost 2 bases, with 9 bases between them. This CDR3 comprises 14 residues. The CDR3 here is CASSDRDNTDTQYF. The CDR3 DNA is TGTGCCAGCAGTGACCGGGACAACACAGATACGCAGTATTTT.

This chain joins TRBV11-3 and TRBJ2-5; 13 nucleotides align to TRBD2. Trimming took 5 bases from V and 2 from J; bases not matched to a gene: 2. CDR1 and CDR2 from the germline V gene are SGHNT and YENEEA. This CDR3 is 15 amino acids long. The chain's CDR3 is CASSMGLAGQETQYF. CDR3 in DNA: TGTGCCAGCAGCATGGGACTAGCGGGGCAAGAGACCCAGTACTTC.

The chain carries TRBV30 and TRBJ1-6; 10 bases line up with TRBD1. Per the germline V gene, CDR1 is GTSNPN and CDR2 is SVGIG (reference sequence). With 3 bases clipped from V and 10 bases from J, the junction kept 3 bases outside the gene matches. The CDR3 covers 13 residues. Here the CDR3 DNA reads TGTGCCTGGAGAGGGGGACAGGGGTCACCCCTCCACTTT. Amino acid sequence: CAWRGGQGSPLHF.

J is TRBJ2-2 and V is TRBV7-2; D remains unclear. Per germline, CDR1 SGHTA and CDR2 FQGNSA. V was cut by 2 bases and J by 9 bases, with 4 bases left in between. There are 11 residues in the CDR3. This CDR3 reads CASSLHWELFF. The CDR3 bases are TGTGCCAGCAGCTTACACTGGGAGCTGTTTTTT.

The chain links TRBV7-3 to TRBJ2-1; D may be TRBD2 (5 bases). V was cut by 5 bases and J by 2 bases, with 13 bases left in between. This CDR3 has 15 amino acids. Germline V gene sequence: CDR1 SGHTA, CDR2 FQGTGA. The chain's CDR3 is CASSEGPPAYNEQFF. In DNA form, the CDR3 reads TGTGCCAGCAGCGAGGGCCCCCCGGCCTACAATGAGCAGTTCTTC. Looking up the rest from reference TRBV7-3 and TRBJ2-1 gives the full variable domain: GAGVSQTPSNKVTEKGKYVELRCDPISGHTALYWYRQSLGQGPEFLIYFQGTGAADDSGLPNDRFFAVRPEGSVSTLKIQRTERGDSAVYLCASSEGPPAYNEQFFGPGTRLTVL.

The gene calls are TRBV7-9 and TRBJ2-7, with D possibly being TRBD2 (6 bases). CDR3 length: 15 amino acids. Trimming removed 5 bases at V and 1 base at J, with 15 bases between. Per the germline V gene, CDR1 is SEHNR and CDR2 is FQNEAQ (reference sequence). CDR3 sequence (DNA): TGTGCCAGCAGCCCGGCGGGACGGACTTCCTACGAGCAGTACTTC. Residues: CASSPAGRTSYEQYF.

This clone ranks as medium-sized. The chain has TRBV2 and TRBJ1-6; possible D gene TRBD1, 5 bases. CDR3 size: 12 residues. Per the germline V gene, CDR1 is SNHLY and CDR2 is FYNNEI. The V end was cut by 10 bases, the J end by 10 bases, with 14 bases between. The CDR3 protein is CATRGTGSPLHF. The CDR3 DNA follows: TGTGCCACCCGGGGGACTGGGTCACCCCTCCACTTT. The full variable domain, with the rest looked up from reference TRBV2 and TRBJ1-6, is EPEVTQTPSHQVTQMGQEVILRCVPISNHLYFYWYRQILGQKVEFLVSFYNNEISEKSEIFDDQFSVERPDGSNFTLKIRSTKLEDSAMYFCATRGTGSPLHFGNGTRLTVT.